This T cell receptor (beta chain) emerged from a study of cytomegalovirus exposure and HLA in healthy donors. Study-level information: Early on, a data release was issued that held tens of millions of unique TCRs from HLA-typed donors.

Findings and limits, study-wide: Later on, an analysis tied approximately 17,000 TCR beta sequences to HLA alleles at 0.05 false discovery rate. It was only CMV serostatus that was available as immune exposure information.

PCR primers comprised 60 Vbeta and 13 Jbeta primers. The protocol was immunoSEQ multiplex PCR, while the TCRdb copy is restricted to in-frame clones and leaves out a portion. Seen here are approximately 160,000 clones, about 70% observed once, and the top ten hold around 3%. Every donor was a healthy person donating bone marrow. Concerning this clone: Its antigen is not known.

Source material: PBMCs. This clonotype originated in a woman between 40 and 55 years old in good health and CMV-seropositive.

CDR3: CASSLASGSSYEQYF. CDR3 coding DNA: TGTGCCAGCAGCTTAGCTAGCGGGAGCTCCTACGAGCAGTACTTC. The chain is built from TRBV7-6 and TRBJ2-7, with 9 bases identical to TRBD2. Germline CDR1 SGHVS, CDR2 FNYEAQ. The V gene end was trimmed by 0 bases and the J gene end by 0 bases; junction bases not matched to a gene: 0. This CDR3 has 15 residues.